Presented here are 27 T cell receptor beta chains from one specimen sequenced in a study of blood T cell repertoires in COVID-19. TCRdb's table, derived via immunoSEQ multiplex PCR, lists solely in-frame clones and lacks some. The data show 150,000 to 200,000 clones, with about nine tenths seen just once and about 2% held by the top ten. Sequenced: peripheral blood. These receptors were obtained from an older man with active or convalescent COVID-19.

This chain connects TRBV6-6 to TRBJ1-1; D is possibly TRBD1 (6 bases). There are 13 residues in the CDR3. Looked up from germline, CDR1 is MNHNY and CDR2 is SVGAGI (reference sequence). Trimming removed 6 bases at V and 4 bases at J, with 12 bases between. The CDR3 nucleotides read TGTGCCAGCAGCATGGACAGCCTCACTGAAGCTTTCTTT. Its translation is CASSMDSLTEAFF.

The genes are TRBV7-9 and TRBJ1-2; D is uncertain. V was pared by 1 base and J by 2 bases, with 14 bases between. The CDR3 contains 16 residues. CDR1 is SEHNR and CDR2 is FQNEAQ in the germline V gene (reference sequence). The DNA of the CDR3 is TGTGCCAGCAGCTTAGATTTCGGACTACACAACTATGGCTACACCTTC. Translation gives CASSLDFGLHNYGYTF.

The chain employs TRBV28 and TRBJ2-5; 8 nucleotides agree with TRBD1. CDR3 size: 13 residues. J gave up 2 bases and V 6 bases, and 2 bases lay outside the gene matches. Germline values: CDR1 MDHEN, CDR2 SYDVKM. Here the CDR3 DNA reads TGTGCCAGCAGACAGGGGGGACAAGAGACCCAGTACTTC. It specifies CASRQGGQETQYF.

V usage is TRBV10-3 and J usage is TRBJ1-3, with D possibly TRBD1 on 5 matching bases. Germline assignment: CDR1 ENHRY and CDR2 SYGVKD. The CDR3 consists of 14 residues. The V gene lost 11 bases and the J gene lost 0 bases, with 14 bases spanning the gap. The CDR3: CAAVRTLSGNTIYF. The CDR3 DNA is TGTGCCGCAGTCCGGACACTCTCTGGAAACACCATATATTTT.

CDR3 sequence: CASSIQSGYNEQFF. The CDR3 DNA reads TGTGCCAGCTCTATCCAATCGGGTTATAATGAGCAGTTCTTC. This chain uses TRBV5-6 with TRBJ2-1; D ambiguous. This CDR3 comprises 14 residues. Trimming shortened V by 7 bases and J by 7 bases, and 18 bases separated the two germline ends. CDR1 and CDR2 from the germline V gene are SGHDT and YYEEEE.

The chain is built from TRBV25-1 and TRBJ2-7; 9 nucleotides align to TRBD2. The junction had 6 bases not matched to a gene; V was cut back by 7 bases and J by 5 bases. The germline V gene encodes CDR1 MGHDK and CDR2 SYGVNS. CDR3 length: 13 residues. This CDR3 is CASNSGGSNEQYF. The CDR3 nucleotides are TGTGCCAGCAATAGCGGGGGATCTAACGAGCAGTACTTC.

This rearrangement joins TRBV7-2 to TRBJ2-2; 11 bases line up with TRBD2. CDR1 SGHTA and CDR2 FQGNSA come from the germline V gene. The CDR3 has 18 amino acids. V trimming: 1 base; J trimming: 1 base; junction bases outside the gene matches: 5. CDR3 amino acids: CASSLVAGGRGNTGELFF. In DNA form, the CDR3 reads TGTGCCAGCAGCTTAGTAGCGGGAGGGAGGGGGAACACCGGGGAGCTGTTTTTT.

In this sample, this clone turned up a few times. This chain uses TRBV7-9 with TRBJ2-4; TRBD1 aligns across 9 bases. CDR3 length: 15 amino acids. Germline CDR1 and CDR2: SEHNR and FQNEAQ (reference sequence). J lost 5 bases, V lost 5 bases, and 7 bases had no gene match. The CDR3 bases are TGTGCCAGCAGCCTAGTACAGGGGGCCCAAAACATTCAGTACTTC. Translated, it gives CASSLVQGAQNIQYF.

Here the CDR3 DNA reads TGTGCCAGCAGTCGGACAGGGGTGGGCACTGAAGCTTTCTTT. This codes for CASSRTGVGTEAFF. The chain carries TRBV6-6 and TRBJ1-1; TRBD1 matches 9 bases. J was trimmed by 4 bases and V by 5 bases; bases with no gene match: 5. In germline, CDR1 is MNHNY, CDR2 SVGAGI (reference sequence). The CDR3 consists of 14 residues.

This chain uses TRBV28 with TRBJ2-2, with 11 bases aligning to TRBD2. With 4 bases clipped from V and 3 bases from J, the junction kept 4 bases outside the gene matches. Germline CDR1 reads MDHEN; CDR2 reads SYDVKM. The CDR3 runs to 16 residues. The CDR3 DNA reads as TGTGCCAGCAGTTGGGGGACTAGCGGATACACCGGGGAGCTGTTTTTT. Its translation is CASSWGTSGYTGELFF.

The chain links TRBV19 to TRBJ1-2; D is ambiguous. V lost 1 base and J 0 bases, leaving 6 bases between the germline ends. The CDR3 is 14 amino acids. Germline CDR1 is LNHDA and CDR2 is SQIVND (reference sequence). In DNA form, the CDR3 reads TGTGCCAGTAGTATAGGGCGGTCTAACTATGGCTACACCTTC. It encodes CASSIGRSNYGYTF.

The chain carries TRBV7-2 and TRBJ2-7; D is undetermined. The CDR3 totals 12 residues. V was pared by 8 bases and J by 3 bases, with 11 bases between. Germline CDR1 is SGHTA and CDR2 is FQGNSA. The CDR3 DNA follows: TGTGCCAGCGGCAGTATCTTCTACGAGCAGTACTTC. It translates to CASGSIFYEQYF.

V is TRBV4-3 and J is TRBJ2-1, with D perhaps TRBD1 (5 bases). CDR1 and CDR2 from the germline V gene are LGHNA and YSLEER. V lost 3 bases, J lost 10 bases, and 13 bases lay in between. The CDR3 consists of 13 residues. The CDR3 nucleotides are TGCGCCAGCAGCCATACAGGCTCCACCGAGCAGTTCTTC. Translation gives CASSHTGSTEQFF.

This rearrangement joins TRBV6-5 to TRBJ2-5, with 9 bases matching TRBD2. V lost 6 bases and J lost 2; bases outside the gene matches: 7. Germline V gene lookup returns CDR1 MNHEY and CDR2 SVGAGI. This CDR3 is 15 amino acids long. CDR3 amino acids: CASRVVAGAQETQYF. The DNA of the CDR3 is TGTGCCAGCAGGGTTGTAGCGGGGGCGCAAGAGACCCAGTACTTC.

This clone is a singleton in its sample. The rearrangement links TRBV18 to TRBJ1-2; TRBD1 aligns across 9 bases. With 8 bases clipped from V and 5 bases from J, the junction kept 6 bases outside the gene matches. The length of the CDR3 is 13 residues. Germline lookup yields CDR1 KGHSH and CDR2 LQKENI. The CDR3, as DNA: TGTGCCAGCACCCGGGACAGGGAGTATGGCTACACCTTC. Residues: CASTRDREYGYTF.

The CDR3 DNA reads as TGTGCCAGCACCCAGAGACAGGGGTACACAGATACGCAGTATTTT. Amino acid sequence: CASTQRQGYTDTQYF. The chain combines TRBV6-6 with TRBJ2-3, with TRBD1 matching over 8 bases. This CDR3 region has 15 residues. V was pared by 7 bases and J by 2 bases, with 8 bases of the junction left unmatched. Germline-derived CDR1 and CDR2 are MNHNY and SVGAGI (reference sequence).

The chain couples TRBV28 to TRBJ2-1; 15 bases map to TRBD2. V lost 3 bases to trimming and J lost 8 bases; unmatched junction nucleotides: 8. CDR1 and CDR2 from the germline V gene are MDHEN and SYDVKM. This CDR3 is built from 17 residues. CDR3 sequence reads: CASSFHRGLAGGYEQFF. CDR3 DNA sequence: TGTGCCAGCAGTTTTCATCGTGGACTAGCGGGAGGGTATGAGCAGTTCTTC.

This clone was seen just once. The genes are TRBV2 and TRBJ2-7; TRBD1 matches 8 bases. This CDR3 contains 14 residues. Trimming removed 4 bases from V and 3 bases from J; junction bases left unmatched: 5. From germline, CDR1 is SNHLY and CDR2 FYNNEI. The CDR3 here is CASSVEQGGYEQYF. In DNA, the CDR3 is TGTGCCAGCAGTGTCGAACAGGGGGGCTACGAGCAGTACTTC. The variable domain in full, completed from reference TRBV2 and TRBJ2-7, reads EPEVTQTPSHQVTQMGQEVILRCVPISNHLYFYWYRQILGQKVEFLVSFYNNEISEKSEIFDDQFSVERPDGSNFTLKIRSTKLEDSAMYFCASSVEQGGYEQYFGPGTRLTVT.

The chain links TRBV7-2 to TRBJ1-1; no clear D gene. Germline CDR1 and CDR2: SGHTA and FQGNSA. V lost 3 bases, J lost 4 bases, and 15 bases lay in between. There are 15 residues in the CDR3. The CDR3 coding sequence is TGTGCCAGCAGCTTCGGAGCGACCAGTGTCACTGAAGCTTTCTTT. Translated: CASSFGATSVTEAFF.

V and J are TRBV10-1 and TRBJ1-1; D is uncertain. The CDR3 runs 13 residues. Trimming took 5 bases from V and 3 from J, leaving 10 bases between them. Germline V CDR1 and CDR2: WNHNN, SYGVQD (reference sequence). CDR3 DNA sequence: TGCGCCAGCAGTAAACGAGAGGACACTGAAGCTTTCTTT. Its protein is CASSKREDTEAFF.

The rearrangement uses TRBV3-1 (or the pseudogene TRBV3-2) and TRBJ2-1; D is ambiguous. CDR1 and CDR2 from the germline V gene are LGHDT and YNNKEL (reference sequence). V lost 0 bases and J 7 bases, leaving 7 bases between the germline ends. The length of the CDR3 is 13 residues. CDR3 sequence reads: CASSQDRRNEQFF. CDR3 DNA: TGTGCCAGCAGCCAAGATCGGAGAAATGAGCAGTTCTTC.

The chain carries TRBV9 and TRBJ2-1, with TRBD2 matching over 14 bases. The germline CDR1 and CDR2 sequences are SGDLS and YYNGEE. J lost 5 bases, V lost 2 bases, and 3 bases had no gene match. The CDR3 consists of 16 residues. CDR3 sequence reads: CASSVTSGRDHNEQFF. In DNA, the CDR3 is TGTGCCAGCAGCGTGACTAGCGGGAGGGACCACAATGAGCAGTTCTTC.

The chain couples TRBV6-6 to TRBJ1-5; tentative D call: TRBD1 (5 bases). Per the germline V gene, CDR1 is MNHNY and CDR2 is SVGAGI (reference sequence). This CDR3 is 16 amino acids long. Deletions cut 5 bases from V and 0 bases from J, with 14 bases between. DNA for the CDR3: TGTGCCAGCAGTCGGGACGACAGAAGTAGCAATCAGCCCCAGCATTTT. It translates to CASSRDDRSSNQPQHF.

This clone was counted once. The rearrangement uses TRBV13 and TRBJ2-2, with 10 bases identical to TRBD2. In germline, CDR1 is PRHDT, CDR2 FYEKMQ (reference sequence). The CDR3 is made up of 16 amino acids. The trim removed 2 bases at V and 5 bases at J, leaving 5 bases unmatched. The CDR3 sequence: CASSLWTSGKTGELFF. The CDR3 DNA is TGTGCCAGCAGCTTATGGACTAGCGGCAAAACCGGGGAGCTGTTTTTT.

This clone was detected a few times. This chain connects TRBV6-2 or TRBV6-3 to TRBJ2-1, with TRBD1 matching over 7 bases. V was clipped by 2 bases and J by 3 bases; unmatched bases: 4. Germline V gene data show CDR1 as MNHEY and CDR2 as SVGEGT. CDR3 size: 15 residues. The CDR3 loop is CASSYEAGGYNEQFF. In DNA form, the CDR3 reads TGTGCCAGCAGTTACGAAGCAGGGGGCTACAATGAGCAGTTCTTC.

The chain couples TRBV28 to TRBJ2-7, with 7 bases fitting TRBD1. With 5 bases clipped from V and 0 bases from J, the junction kept 10 bases outside the gene matches. Per germline, CDR1 MDHEN and CDR2 SYDVKM. This CDR3 is built from 16 residues. In DNA, the CDR3 is TGTGCCAGCAGTAACCCGCCGGGACAGAGCTCCTACGAGCAGTACTTC. Amino acid sequence: CASSNPPGQSSYEQYF.

V and J are TRBV6-5 and TRBJ2-3; perhaps TRBD2 as D (6 bases). Germline CDR1 is MNHEY and CDR2 is SVGAGI. This CDR3 has 12 amino acids. V was cut by 4 bases and J by 6 bases, with 8 bases left in between. In DNA, the CDR3 is TGTGCCAGCAGTTCGAGCGGGGATACGCAGTATTTT. Translating gives CASSSSGDTQYF.